Shown below are 24 T cell receptor beta chains from a single sample sequenced in a study of CD8+ T cells in alopecia areata. The treatment denotes: oral pan-JAK inhibitor, 5-10 mg twice daily. Once RNA had been extracted, it was reverse transcribed into cDNA to act as the sequencing template. Clones were read by immunoSEQ multiplex PCR, and TCRdb kept only the in-frame ones, dropping some. The data contain roughly 250,000 clones, around 64% of them singletons. The input for sequencing was CD4+ T cells sorted from blood, taken around week 52, from a patient treated with tofacitinib. The receptors shown here come from a human donor with alopecia areata.

With regard to this clone: The junction differs from germline at one of its ends, possibly a read error. This sequence joins TRBV7-7 and TRBJ2-5; tentative D call: TRBD1 (8 bases). This CDR3 spans 14 amino acids. From germline, CDR1 is SSHAT and CDR2 FNYEAQ (reference sequence). CDR3 bases: TGTGCTAGCAGTCGGACAGGGAGGGGAGAGACCCAGTACTTC. This gives the protein CASSRTGRGETQYF.

The rearrangement links TRBV4-2 to TRBJ2-1; no firm D call. The CDR3 loop spans 16 amino acids. V was clipped by 0 bases and J by 0 bases, with 9 bases between them. Germline V gives CDR1 LGHNA, CDR2 YNFKEQ. The CDR3 is CASSQEASRSYNEQFF. CDR3 DNA: TGTGCCAGCAGCCAAGAGGCGTCGCGCTCCTACAATGAGCAGTTCTTC.

This clone came up a few times. This chain joins TRBV12-5 and TRBJ1-5; weak D call: TRBD1 (5 bases). Trimming cost V 6 bases and J 3 bases, with 12 bases left between them. CDR1 and CDR2 (germline): LGHNT, FRNRAP. The CDR3 covers 14 residues. CDR3 in DNA: TGTGCTAGTGGGCCATCTGGGACCAATCAGCCCCAGCATTTT. Translated, it gives CASGPSGTNQPQHF.

J is TRBJ2-5 and V is TRBV29-1; a possible D gene is TRBD1 (6 bases). The ends were cut back, 5 bases at V and 4 bases at J, with 11 bases in the middle. The CDR3 length is 12 residues. Germline V CDR1 and CDR2: SQVTM, ANQGSEA. The CDR3 here is CSVFRGPETQYF. Here the CDR3 DNA reads TGCAGCGTTTTCAGGGGACCAGAGACCCAGTACTTC.

The rearrangement uses TRBV7-8 and TRBJ2-1; D call uncertain. The ends were cut back, 1 base at V and 4 bases at J, with 5 bases in the middle. CDR3 length: 13 amino acids. Germline V CDR1 and CDR2: SGHVS, FQNEAQ. CDR3 DNA sequence: TGTGCCAGCAGCTTAGGGTATTACAATGAGCAGTTCTTC. This sequence encodes CASSLGYYNEQFF.

This chain joins TRBV30 and TRBJ2-1; 10 nucleotides agree with TRBD2. The CDR3 is made up of 15 amino acids. Germline V gene lookup returns CDR1 GTSNPN and CDR2 SVGIG (reference sequence). The V and J ends lost 5 bases and 4 bases, in that order; junction bases with no gene match: 8. DNA for the CDR3: TGTGCCTGGGGGCAGCTAGCGGGGGTATACAATGAGCAGTTCTTC. The encoded protein is CAWGQLAGVYNEQFF.

This clone was seen only once. The gene calls are TRBV7-2 and TRBJ1-5; possible D gene TRBD1, 6 bases. The CDR3 has 14 amino acids. CDR1 SGHTA and CDR2 FQGNSA come from the germline V gene. Trimming pared 5 bases from V and 3 bases from J, leaving 11 bases between. CDR3 region: CASSLDRSNQPQHF. CDR3 sequence (DNA): TGTGCCAGCAGCCTAGACAGGTCCAATCAGCCCCAGCATTTT.

This chain connects TRBV29-1 to TRBJ1-6; D is uncertain. This CDR3 spans 13 amino acids. V gave up 1 base and J gave up 6 bases, with 7 bases separating them. Germline V gives CDR1 SQVTM, CDR2 ANQGSEA. DNA of the CDR3: TGCAGCGTTGAAGTAGAACTTAATTCACCCCTCCACTTT. Amino acid sequence: CSVEVELNSPLHF.

This sequence joins TRBV2 and TRBJ2-5; either TRBD1 or TRBD2 may supply D (5 bases each). The assigned J gene may be wrong: the sequence end matches TRBJ2-7 better. This CDR3 region has 15 residues. The germline V gene has CDR1 SNHLY and CDR2 FYNNEI. CDR3 region: CASSEVRGPDSEQYF. CDR3 coding DNA: TGTGCCAGCAGTGAAGTAAGGGGACCAGATAGCGAGCAGTACTTC.

This sequence joins TRBV9 and TRBJ2-3, with D perhaps TRBD1 (6 bases). The germline CDR1 and CDR2 sequences are SGDLS and YYNGEE. The CDR3 is 14 amino acids. V lost 0 bases and J lost 6, with 11 bases in between. The CDR3 DNA reads TGTGCCAGCAGCGTAGGAACAGGGAAGGATACGCAGTATTTT. It yields the protein CASSVGTGKDTQYF.

This clone has a single count. This chain uses TRBV30 with TRBJ2-7, with a weak D call TRBD2 (7 bases). The germline V gene encodes CDR1 GTSNPN and CDR2 SVGIG (reference sequence). The CDR3 has 11 residues. Trimming removed 5 bases from V and 6 bases from J, with 11 bases in between. This chain's CDR3 is CAWGGGGEQYF. For the CDR3, the DNA is TGTGCCTGGGGCGGGGGCGGCGAGCAGTACTTC. The whole variable domain, filled in from reference TRBV30 and TRBJ2-7, reads SQTIHQWPATLVQPVGSPLSLECTVEGTSNPNLYWYRQAAGRGLQLLFYSVGIGQISSEVPQNLSASRPQDRQFILSSKKLLLSDSGFYLCAWGGGGEQYFGPGTRLTVT.

This clone was detected a few times. V is TRBV7-9 and J is TRBJ2-3, with 11 nucleotides matching TRBD2. This CDR3 has 17 residues. V lost 0 bases to trimming and J lost 1 base; unmatched junction nucleotides: 3. Germline lookup yields CDR1 SEHNR and CDR2 FQNEAQ (reference sequence). The CDR3 here is CASSLAETSGGTDTQYF. CDR3 DNA: TGTGCCAGCAGCTTAGCTGAGACTAGCGGGGGCACAGATACGCAGTATTTT.

The chain uses TRBV5-1 and TRBJ2-3; possible D gene TRBD1, 6 bases. The germline CDR1 and CDR2 sequences are SGHRS and YFSETQ. Between the trimmed V and J ends, which lost 4 bases and 4 bases, there was a span of 10 bases. The CDR3 totals 13 residues. CDR3 sequence (DNA): TGCGCCAGCAGCCTACAGGGCCCAGATACGCAGTATTTT. Amino acid sequence: CASSLQGPDTQYF.

The V and J genes are TRBV10-3 and TRBJ2-2; D not resolved. The CDR3 contains 13 residues. V dropped 2 bases and J dropped 7 bases, with 8 bases sitting between them. Germline lookup yields CDR1 ENHRY and CDR2 SYGVKD. This CDR3 reads CAISETDRGELFF. In DNA, the CDR3 is TGTGCCATCAGTGAGACGGACCGCGGGGAGCTGTTTTTT.

The chain couples TRBV5-4 to TRBJ2-3; 10 bases map to TRBD2. V dropped 0 bases and J dropped 7; count of bases not matched to a gene: 8. Germline V gives CDR1 SGHNT, CDR2 YYREEE (reference sequence). The CDR3 is 16 amino acids. The CDR3 spells CASSLASSGGYYTQYF. The CDR3 DNA is TGTGCCAGCAGCTTGGCGTCTAGCGGGGGCTACTATACGCAGTATTTT. Using reference TRBV5-4 and TRBJ2-3 for the parts outside the CDR3, the full variable domain is ETGVTQSPTHLIKTRGQQVTLRCSSQSGHNTVSWYQQALGQGPQFIFQYYREEENGRGNFPPRFSGLQFPNYSSELNVNALELDDSALYLCASSLASSGGYYTQYFGPGTRLTVL.

Comments on this clone: Its ends do not fully match the called genes, so a read error is possible. CDR3 in amino acids: CASSQRLGNEQFF. Here the CDR3 DNA reads TGTGCCAGCAGCCAACGACTAGGCAATGAGCAATTCTTC. V usage is TRBV4-2 and J usage is TRBJ2-1, with a possible D match to TRBD2 (6 bases). This CDR3 is 13 amino acids long. Per germline, CDR1 LGHNA and CDR2 YNFKEQ.

This clone came up once. The V call is TRBV11-2, the J call TRBJ1-6, with unresolved D. Trimming took off 1 base at V and 7 bases at J, with 8 bases between the two ends. This CDR3 comprises 14 residues. Germline CDR1 reads SGHAT; CDR2 reads FQNNGV. CDR3 in amino acids: CASSLGPSNSPLHF. The CDR3 DNA is TGTGCCAGCAGCTTAGGACCTTCCAATTCACCCCTCCACTTT.

The chain carries TRBV11-3 and TRBJ1-2, with a possible D match to TRBD1 (5 bases). Germline loops: CDR1 SGHNT, CDR2 YENEEA. CDR3 length equals 15 residues. V was trimmed by 6 bases and J by 2 bases, leaving 16 bases between them. The CDR3, as DNA: TGTGCCAGCAGAGCAGGGCAAGTCGTGAACTATGGCTACACCTTC. It encodes CASRAGQVVNYGYTF.

This clone has only a few counts. V usage is TRBV4-2 and J usage is TRBJ1-2, with D unresolved. Per the germline V gene, CDR1 is LGHNA and CDR2 is YNFKEQ. Deletions cut 0 bases from V and 4 bases from J, with 12 bases between. This CDR3 contains 15 residues. The DNA of the CDR3 is TGTGCCAGCAGCCAAGATCGGGTAGGAGGCTATGGCTACACCTTC. It codes for CASSQDRVGGYGYTF.

This rearrangement joins TRBV27 to TRBJ1-4; D uncertain. The CDR3 has 11 amino acids. V was clipped by 3 bases and J by 8 bases, with 4 bases between them. Germline values: CDR1 MNHEY, CDR2 SMNVEV (reference sequence). The DNA of the CDR3 is TGTGCCAGCAGTTTGGCAGAAAAACTGTTTTTT. This sequence encodes CASSLAEKLFF.

The chain combines TRBV30 with TRBJ2-2; 7 nucleotides match TRBD2. Germline V lookup: CDR1 GTSNPN, CDR2 SVGIG (reference sequence). The CDR3 totals 17 residues. Unmatched junction bases numbered 16, after V lost 4 bases and J lost 5 bases. The CDR3 DNA follows: TGTGCCTGGAACAACGGCCCTCGACTAGCTTGGACCGGGGAGCTGTTTTTT. Translated, it gives CAWNNGPRLAWTGELFF.

The V and J genes are TRBV18 and TRBJ2-7, with D possibly matching TRBD2 (6 bases). The CDR3 covers 16 residues. V dropped 2 bases and J dropped 0 bases, with 14 bases sitting between them. The germline gives CDR1 KGHSH, CDR2 LQKENI. The CDR3 region has the DNA TGTGCCAGCTCACCAATCGCTGGAGGGAACTCCTACGAGCAGTACTTC. Translation: CASSPIAGGNSYEQYF.

The chain joins TRBV7-9 to TRBJ1-1; no definite D call. The CDR3 sequence is 12 residues long. Trimming left V 5 bases short and J 7 bases short, with 11 bases between. The germline V gene encodes CDR1 SEHNR and CDR2 FQNEAQ (reference sequence). This CDR3 reads CASSPQKNEAFF. The CDR3 DNA sequence: TGTGCCAGCAGCCCGCAGAAGAATGAAGCTTTCTTT.

The gene calls are TRBV5-4 and TRBJ1-2; the D gene is possibly TRBD1 (5 bases). V dropped 4 bases and J dropped 5 bases, with 12 bases sitting between them. The CDR3 is 13 amino acids. In germline, CDR1 is SGHNT, CDR2 YYREEE (reference sequence). CDR3 sequence: CASSDRQIYGYTF. The DNA for the CDR3 is TGTGCCAGCAGCGATAGACAGATTTATGGCTACACCTTC.